These 14 T cell receptor beta chains were all obtained from the same sample, sequenced in a study of CD8 T cells in ankylosing spondylitis (dated by TCRdb to about 2017). The library was made by 5' RACE. Sequenced using an Illumina HiSeq 2500. TCRdb trimmed public reads at Q25 via fastp, called clones via MiXCR and kept in-frame beta chains. All rows with the same CDR3 protein become a single entry with the most common DNA and genes. This sample holds 210,000 or so distinct CDR3 sequences; roughly 26% were observed only once. Of the sample, around 6.3% is held by the ten largest clones. The sequenced sample consisted of blood, either unsorted or a sorted T cell fraction (not recorded which). Source of these receptors: a male donor with ankylosing spondylitis or in good health (not recorded which).

There are many counts of this clonotype. The chain links TRBV28 to TRBJ1-1; unclear D gene. Germline CDR1 is MDHEN and CDR2 is SYDVKM. This CDR3 has 14 amino acids. V lost 5 bases and J lost 5, with 15 bases in between. Here the CDR3 reads CASSPRKVGTEAFF. The CDR3 nucleotides read TGTGCCAGCAGTCCCCGTAAGGTGGGGACTGAAGCTTTCTTT.

The chain links TRBV29-1 to TRBJ2-3, with D possibly matching TRBD1 (5 bases). Germline values: CDR1 SQVTM, CDR2 ANQGSEA. The V end was cut by 0 bases, the J end by 3 bases, with 13 bases between. This CDR3 contains 15 residues. CDR3 DNA sequence: TGCAGCGTTGAAGAACCGAGACAGAATACAGATACGCAGTATTTT. Translated, it gives CSVEEPRQNTDTQYF.

The chain employs TRBV10-3 and TRBJ2-3; 8 bases are a match to TRBD1. This CDR3 region has 16 residues. CDR1 and CDR2 (germline): ENHRY, SYGVKD. Losses at the gene ends were 3 bases for V and 0 bases for J; bases not matched to a gene: 5. CDR3: CAISDLTGASTDTQYF. CDR3 nucleotides: TGTGCCATCAGTGACCTGACAGGGGCCAGCACAGATACGCAGTATTTT.

This clonotype has ten or more counts. J is TRBJ2-2 and V is TRBV19; D is uncertain. The CDR3 length is 13 residues. The germline gives CDR1 LNHDA, CDR2 SQIVND (reference sequence). V was clipped by 6 bases and J by 4 bases, with 9 bases between them. CDR3 residues: CASRGSTTGELFF. The CDR3 coding sequence is TGTGCCAGTAGAGGTAGCACCACCGGGGAGCTGTTTTTT. The full variable domain, its missing parts supplied by reference TRBV19 and TRBJ2-2, is DGGITQSPKYLFRKEGQNVTLSCEQNLNHDAMYWYRQDPGQGLRLIYYSQIVNDFQKGDIAEGYSVSREKKESFPLTVTSAQKNPTAFYLCASRGSTTGELFFGEGSRLTVL.

The sample holds a few counts of this clonotype. The chain employs TRBV20-1 and TRBJ2-5; possible D gene TRBD1, 6 bases. Per the germline V gene, CDR1 is DFQATT and CDR2 is SNEGSKA (reference sequence). V was trimmed by 0 bases and J by 5 bases, leaving 19 bases between them. This CDR3 has 16 amino acids. The chain's CDR3 is CSARDLFRAQGETQYF. The DNA for the CDR3 is TGCAGTGCTAGAGACTTGTTCCGGGCTCAGGGGGAGACCCAGTACTTC.

This clonotype occurred a few times. The V and J genes are TRBV20-1 and TRBJ2-7, with a weak D call TRBD1 (6 bases). Germline V CDR1 and CDR2: DFQATT, SNEGSKA (reference sequence). This CDR3 contains 12 residues. V was pared by 6 bases and J by 6 bases, with 15 bases between. In DNA form, the CDR3 reads TGCAGTGCAACCGGGACACCGTCCGAGCAGTACTTC. It yields the protein CSATGTPSEQYF.

This chain joins TRBV4-2 and TRBJ1-5; tentatively, D is TRBD1 (5 bases). Germline assignment: CDR1 LGHNA and CDR2 YNFKEQ. Trimming took 3 bases from V and 4 from J, leaving 13 bases between them. This CDR3 contains 15 residues. This CDR3 is CASSHPGTGNQPQHF. Written as DNA, the CDR3 is TGTGCCAGCAGCCACCCCGGGACGGGAAATCAGCCCCAGCATTTT.

The chain recombines TRBV20-1 with TRBJ2-2; unclear D gene. Trimming took 7 bases from V and 0 from J, leaving 12 bases between them. The CDR3 is 14 residues long. Per the germline V gene, CDR1 is DFQATT and CDR2 is SNEGSKA (reference sequence). DNA of the CDR3: TGCAGTGTAGGTGGTCCAGCGAACACCGGGGAGCTGTTTTTT. Its protein product is CSVGGPANTGELFF.

Ten or more counts support this clonotype. The J gene is TRBJ2-5, the V gene TRBV10-3; D remains unclear. This CDR3 spans 15 amino acids. V was cut by 2 bases and J by 5 bases, with 15 bases left in between. Germline assignment: CDR1 ENHRY and CDR2 SYGVKD. CDR3 coding DNA: TGTGCCATCAGTGAGAGAGATACCAGTGGGGAGACCCAGTACTTC. Translation: CAISERDTSGETQYF.

Comments on this clonotype: A much larger clone differs by one base, so this may be a read error. The CDR3 ends on some other residue instead of the conserved phenylalanine or tryptophan, so this is likely a read error. The J gene is TRBJ2-1, the V gene TRBV5-1; D is tentatively TRBD1 or TRBD2 (6 bases each). In germline, CDR1 is SGHRS, CDR2 YFSETQ. The CDR3 runs 17 residues. Trimming cost V 3 bases and J 5 bases, with 21 bases left between them. The CDR3: CASSWAPTGRTNNEQFV. CDR3 nucleotides: TGCGCCAGCAGCTGGGCTCCGACAGGCCGGACTAACAATGAGCAGTTCGTC.

This clonotype was counted a few times. The V call is TRBV20-1, the J call TRBJ2-1; 7 nucleotides agree with TRBD2. Germline V gives CDR1 DFQATT, CDR2 SNEGSKA (reference sequence). The junction had 7 bases not matched to a gene; V was cut back by 5 bases and J by 6 bases. The CDR3 spans 13 residues. For the CDR3, the DNA is TGCAGTGCTCCAAAGGGCGGGGGCAATGAGCAGTTCTTC. Its protein is CSAPKGGGNEQFF.

Remarks on this clonotype: A much larger clone is a single base away; this may be a read error. The chain combines TRBV5-1 with TRBJ2-1, with 7 positions matching TRBD2. The CDR3 is 16 residues long. Germline loops: CDR1 SGHRS, CDR2 YFSETQ. The J segment lost 0 bases and the V segment lost 3 bases, leaving 6 bases of the junction unmatched. CDR3 in DNA: TGCGCCAGCAGCTCCCTAGCGGCACGCTCCTACAATGAGCAGTTCTTC. Translation: CASSSLAARSYNEQFF.

This clonotype was observed once. The chain is built from TRBV5-5 and TRBJ1-4, with D possibly TRBD1 on 6 matching bases. With 5 bases removed from V and 7 bases from J, the gap between germline ends came to 21 bases. Germline CDR1 is SGHKS and CDR2 is YYEKEE (reference sequence). The CDR3 runs to 16 residues. The CDR3 loop is CASRPTGTMDGEKLFF. The DNA of the CDR3 is TGTGCCAGCAGGCCGACCGGGACAATGGATGGTGAAAAACTGTTTTTT.

This chain connects TRBV6-4 to TRBJ1-3; D unresolved. The CDR3 spans 14 residues. Germline V gene lookup returns CDR1 MRHNA and CDR2 SNTAGT. Trimming pared 7 bases from V and 0 bases from J, leaving 10 bases between. The CDR3 coding sequence is TGTGCCAGCAAATCTGAACCCTCTGGAAACACCATATATTTT. This codes for CASKSEPSGNTIYF.